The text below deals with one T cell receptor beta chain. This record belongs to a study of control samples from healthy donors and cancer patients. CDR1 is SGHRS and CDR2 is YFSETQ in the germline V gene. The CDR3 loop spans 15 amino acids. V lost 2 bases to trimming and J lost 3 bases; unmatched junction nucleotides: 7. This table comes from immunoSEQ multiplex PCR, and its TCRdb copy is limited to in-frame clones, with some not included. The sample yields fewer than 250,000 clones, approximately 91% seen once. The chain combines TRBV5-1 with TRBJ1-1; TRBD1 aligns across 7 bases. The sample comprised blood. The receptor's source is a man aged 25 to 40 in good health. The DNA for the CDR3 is TGCGCCAGCAGCTTCGAGGGGGCGCGGTACACTGAAGCTTTCTTT. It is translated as CASSFEGARYTEAFF.